The rows below give T cell receptor beta chains drawn from one sample of a study of post-analysis software for immune sequencing data. TCRdb used MiXCR to reprocess the PCR reads, holding one entry per CDR3 protein. The data show 170,000 or so distinct CDR3 sequences, roughly 31% seen once. Input material: blood. These receptors came from a girl aged 5 to 17 with multiple sclerosis. Each CDR3 is given with its conserved first and last residue. D genes are given only for firm matches. Size tells how often a clone was seen (once, few, many) or the class of an expanded clone, and some rows leave it out.

size,D,V,J,CDR3,DNA
few,NA,TRBV14,TRBJ2-1,CASSQDRLILKQFF,TGTGCCAGCAGCCAAGATAGGCTGATACTAAAGCAGTTCTTC
NA,TRBD1,TRBV5-1,TRBJ2-6,CASSLTGTVISGANVLTF,TGCGCCAGCAGCTTGACAGGGACAGTGATCTCTGGGGCCAACGTCCTGACTTTC
NA,TRBD1,TRBV30,TRBJ1-6,CAWMGQNNSPLHF,TGTGCCTGGATGGGACAGAATAATTCACCCCTCCACTTT
NA,TRBD1,TRBV7-9,TRBJ1-1,CASSLATGTGNTEAFF,TGTGCCAGCAGCTTAGCGACCGGGACAGGGAACACTGAAGCTTTCTTT
many,NA,TRBV6-5,TRBJ2-1,CASSPSTEATYNEQFF,TGTGCCAGCAGTCCAAGTACAGAGGCGACCTACAATGAGCAGTTCTTC
once,TRBD2,TRBV27,TRBJ2-5,CASRAGGEQYF,TGTGCCAGCAGGGCGGGAGGTGAGCAGTACTTC
NA,NA,TRBV7-9,TRBJ1-2,CSSSLTSGFYGYTF,TGTTCCAGCAGCTTAACGTCTGGATTCTATGGCTACACCTTC
NA,NA,TRBV12-3/TRBV12-4,TRBJ2-7,CASRFPRNEQYF,TGTGCCAGCAGGTTTCCCAGGAATGAGCAGTACTTC
NA,NA,TRBV7-6,TRBJ1-1,CASSLAAGTNTEAFF,TGTGCCAGCAGCTTAGCAGCAGGGACGAACACTGAAGCTTTCTTT
NA,NA,TRBV20-1,TRBJ2-3,CSARPKDTQYF,TGCAGTGCTAGACCCAAAGATACGCAGTATTTT
NA,NA,TRBV6-4,TRBJ2-5,CASSDPVEETQYF,TGTGCCAGCAGTGACCCCGTCGAGGAGACCCAGTACTTC
NA,NA,TRBV3-1,TRBJ2-3,CASSQERGVFTDTQYF,TGTGCCAGCAGCCAAGAACGCGGGGTTTTTACAGATACGCAGTATTTT
NA,NA,TRBV5-1,TRBJ2-5,CASSPGPKETQYF,TGCGCCAGCAGCCCGGGACCCAAAGAGACCCAGTACTTC
few,NA,TRBV4-1,TRBJ1-2,CASSPQVAAYSNYGYTF,TGCGCCAGCAGCCCGCAGGTGGCGGCTTACTCTAACTATGGCTACACCTTC
many,NA,TRBV12-3/TRBV12-4,TRBJ2-1,CASSFEGLTRGEQFF,TGTGCCAGCAGTTTCGAGGGACTCACTCGGGGTGAGCAGTTCTTC
NA,TRBD1,TRBV5-6,TRBJ1-5,CASSFGTGVGQPQHF,TGTGCCAGCAGCTTCGGGACAGGGGTGGGTCAGCCCCAGCATTTT
NA,NA,TRBV28,TRBJ1-2,CASRLYQASSHGHTF,TGTGCCAGCCGCCTTTACCAGGCGAGTTCTCATGGCCACACCTTC
NA,NA,TRBV20-1,TRBJ1-2,CSDREVVGYTF,TGCAGTGACAGGGAGGTGGTTGGCTACACCTTC
many,NA,TRBV6-5,TRBJ2-3,CASSGGRADTQYF,TGTGCCAGCAGTGGGGGGAGAGCAGATACGCAGTATTTT
NA,NA,TRBV9,TRBJ1-3,CASSVGKISGNTIYF,TGTGCCAGCAGCGTTGGGAAAATTTCTGGAAACACCATATATTTT
few,NA,TRBV7-9,TRBJ1-2,CASGGWGPRGYGYTF,TGTGCCAGCGGGGGATGGGGACCCAGGGGCTATGGCTACACCTTC
many,NA,TRBV29-1,TRBJ2-7,CSVSSSADYEQYF,TGCAGCGTTTCCTCTTCGGCCGATTACGAGCAGTACTTC
many,NA,TRBV5-1,TRBJ2-7,CASSFLQGKSYEQYF,TGCGCCAGCAGCTTTCTCCAGGGGAAGTCCTACGAGCAGTACTTC
few,NA,TRBV7-2,TRBJ1-1,CASSSAGRSGAFF,TGTGCCAGCAGCTCCGCAGGGAGGTCGGGAGCTTTCTTT
few,TRBD1,TRBV5-1,TRBJ1-2,CTSSSSGTGTYGYTF,TGCACCAGCAGCTCGTCCGGGACAGGGACCTATGGCTACACCTTC
once,NA,TRBV7-2,TRBJ2-1,CASSLEGTVSYNEQFF,TGTGCCAGCAGCTTAGAAGGGACTGTCTCCTACAATGAGCAGTTCTTC
many,NA,TRBV27,TRBJ1-2,CASSTHWTDYGYTF,TGTGCCAGCAGTACCCATTGGACGGACTATGGCTACACCTTC
many,NA,TRBV18,TRBJ2-3,CASSSHERDTQYF,TGTGCCAGCTCATCGCATGAGAGAGATACGCAGTATTTT
many,NA,TRBV7-4,TRBJ2-5,CASSLAGEKTQYF,TGTGCCAGCAGCTTAGCAGGGGAGAAGACCCAGTACTTC
NA,NA,TRBV6-5,TRBJ1-2,CASSSSGLGWGYTF,TGTGCCAGCAGCTCATCCGGCCTCGGTTGGGGCTACACCTTC
NA,NA,TRBV12-3/TRBV12-4,TRBJ1-1,CASRLDQWEAFF,TGTGCCAGCAGATTAGATCAATGGGAAGCTTTCTTT
NA,TRBD1,TRBV7-9,TRBJ1-4,CAGSFPGQGGEKLFF,TGTGCCGGCAGCTTCCCGGGACAGGGGGGTGAAAAACTGTTTTTT
NA,NA,TRBV5-1,TRBJ1-1,CASGLNMRNNEAFF,TGCGCCAGCGGCTTAAATATGCGCAATAATGAAGCTTTCTTT
NA,NA,TRBV7-2,TRBJ1-6,CASRPARASPLHF,TGTGCCAGCAGACCGGCTCGAGCCTCACCCCTCCACTTT
NA,TRBD1,TRBV7-9,TRBJ2-1,CASSMTGDEQFF,TGTGCCAGCAGCATGACAGGGGACGAGCAGTTCTTC
NA,NA,TRBV6-2/TRBV6-3,TRBJ1-5,CASSYVGLGRNQPQHF,TGTGCCAGCAGTTACGTGGGACTCGGGCGCAATCAGCCCCAGCATTTT
few,TRBD2,TRBV15,TRBJ2-5,CTTSRAASGWAQYF,TGTACCACCAGCAGAGCAGCTAGCGGATGGGCCCAGTACTTC
NA,NA,TRBV5-1,TRBJ2-1,CASSSTPYNEQFF,TGCGCCAGCAGCTCTACACCTTACAATGAGCAGTTCTTC
NA,NA,TRBV20-1,TRBJ1-2,CSASPRANYGYTF,TGCAGTGCTAGTCCGCGGGCTAACTATGGCTACACCTTC
many,NA,TRBV20-1,TRBJ2-7,CSATSWEVYEQYF,TGCAGTGCTACATCGTGGGAAGTCTACGAGCAGTACTTC
NA,NA,TRBV20-1,TRBJ2-7,CSARDVGDNEQYF,TGCAGTGCTAGAGATGTTGGGGACAATGAGCAGTACTTC
NA,NA,TRBV28,TRBJ2-1,CASDGSGPYNAQFF,TGTGCCAGCGATGGAAGCGGACCCTACAATGCGCAGTTCTTC
few,NA,TRBV6-6,TRBJ2-1,CASNTVGEQFF,TGTGCCAGCAATACCGTTGGAGAGCAGTTCTTC
few,NA,TRBV29-1,TRBJ2-1,CSVEDLTEQFF,TGCAGCGTTGAAGATCTCACTGAGCAGTTCTTC
once,NA,TRBV9,TRBJ2-1,CASSVAGFSYNEQFF,TGTGCCAGCAGCGTAGCGGGTTTCTCCTACAATGAGCAGTTCTTC
many,TRBD2,TRBV29-1,TRBJ2-1,CSVEEASGALHNEQFF,TGCAGCGTTGAAGAGGCTAGCGGGGCCCTACACAATGAGCAGTTCTTC
NA,NA,TRBV7-2,TRBJ1-3,CASSPGPTDIYF,TGTGCCAGCAGCCCAGGACCTACGGACATATATTTT
NA,NA,TRBV28,TRBJ2-7,CASRWDSGNYEQYF,TGTGCCAGCAGGTGGGACTCAGGAAACTACGAGCAGTACTTC
few,NA,TRBV7-9,TRBJ1-1,CASSLDPTNTEAFF,TGTGCCAGCAGCTTAGACCCGACAAACACTGAAGCTTTCTTT
many,TRBD2,TRBV20-1,TRBJ2-3,CSARGTSGNPDTQYF,TGCAGTGCTAGAGGAACTAGCGGGAACCCAGATACGCAGTATTTT
few,TRBD2,TRBV5-6,TRBJ2-1,CASSDLNSGRDNNEQFF,TGTGCCAGCAGCGACCTTAATAGCGGGAGAGACAACAATGAGCAGTTCTTC
many,NA,TRBV10-3,TRBJ2-7,CASSGTNYEQYF,TGTGCCAGCTCGGGAACCAACTACGAGCAGTACTTC
many,NA,TRBV20-1,TRBJ2-3,CSARDGRESQYF,TGCAGTGCTAGAGATGGTCGGGAGTCGCAGTATTTT
NA,TRBD1,TRBV18,TRBJ1-1,CASSPPGWTGGTEAFF,TGTGCCAGCTCACCACCAGGATGGACAGGGGGAACTGAAGCTTTCTTT
NA,NA,TRBV7-9,TRBJ2-7,CASSPRSLPYEQYF,TGTGCCAGCAGCCCCCGGTCCCTGCCGTACGAGCAGTACTTC
many,NA,TRBV7-7,TRBJ2-5,CASSPGPQETQYF,TGTGCTAGCAGCCCGGGGCCCCAAGAGACCCAGTACTTC
few,NA,TRBV28,TRBJ1-1,CASSSTGGGNTEAFF,TGTGCCAGCAGTTCGACAGGCGGCGGGAACACTGAAGCTTTCTTT